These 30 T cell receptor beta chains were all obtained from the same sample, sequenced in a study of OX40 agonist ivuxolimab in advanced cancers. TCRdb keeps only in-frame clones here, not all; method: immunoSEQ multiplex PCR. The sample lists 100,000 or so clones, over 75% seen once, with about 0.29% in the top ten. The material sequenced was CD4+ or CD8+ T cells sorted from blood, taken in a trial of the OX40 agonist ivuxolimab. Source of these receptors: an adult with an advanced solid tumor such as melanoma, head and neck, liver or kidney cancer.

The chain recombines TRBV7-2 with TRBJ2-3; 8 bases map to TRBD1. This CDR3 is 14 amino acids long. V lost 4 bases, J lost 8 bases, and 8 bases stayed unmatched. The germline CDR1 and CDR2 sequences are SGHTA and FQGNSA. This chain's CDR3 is CASSSPGTGGTQYF. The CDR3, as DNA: TGTGCCAGCAGCTCTCCCGGGACAGGAGGTACGCAGTATTTT.

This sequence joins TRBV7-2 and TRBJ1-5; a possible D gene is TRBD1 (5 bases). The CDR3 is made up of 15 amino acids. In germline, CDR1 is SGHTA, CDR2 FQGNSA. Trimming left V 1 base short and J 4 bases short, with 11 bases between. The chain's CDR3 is CASSLGGTANQPQHF. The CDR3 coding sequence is TGTGCCAGCAGCTTAGGGGGCACGGCGAATCAGCCCCAGCATTTT.

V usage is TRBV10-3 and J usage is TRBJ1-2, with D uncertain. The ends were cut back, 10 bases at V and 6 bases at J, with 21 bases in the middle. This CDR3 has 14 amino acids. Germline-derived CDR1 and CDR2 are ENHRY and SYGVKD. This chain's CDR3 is CATSRSGSENGYTF. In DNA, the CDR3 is TGTGCCACCAGCAGATCCGGGTCCGAAAATGGCTACACCTTC.

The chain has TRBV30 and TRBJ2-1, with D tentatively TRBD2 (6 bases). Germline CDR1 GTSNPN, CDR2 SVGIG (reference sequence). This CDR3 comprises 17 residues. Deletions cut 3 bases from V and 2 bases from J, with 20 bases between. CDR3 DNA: TGTGCCTGGAGGGGCCGTAGCGGCCAACATACCTACAATGAGCAGTTCTTC. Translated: CAWRGRSGQHTYNEQFF.

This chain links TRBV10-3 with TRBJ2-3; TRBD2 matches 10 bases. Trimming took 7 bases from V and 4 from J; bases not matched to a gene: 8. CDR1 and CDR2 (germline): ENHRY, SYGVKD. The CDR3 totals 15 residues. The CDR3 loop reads CAINLAGGGSDTQYF. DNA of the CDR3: TGTGCCATCAACTTAGCGGGAGGTGGTTCAGATACGCAGTATTTT.

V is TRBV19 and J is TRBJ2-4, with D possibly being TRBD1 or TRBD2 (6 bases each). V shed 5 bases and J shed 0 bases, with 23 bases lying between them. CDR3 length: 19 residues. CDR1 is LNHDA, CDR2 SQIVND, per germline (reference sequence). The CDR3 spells CASSLTGTGAAKAKNIQYF. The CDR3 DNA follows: TGTGCCAGTAGTTTAACAGGGACGGGGGCGGCTAAAGCCAAAAACATTCAGTACTTC.

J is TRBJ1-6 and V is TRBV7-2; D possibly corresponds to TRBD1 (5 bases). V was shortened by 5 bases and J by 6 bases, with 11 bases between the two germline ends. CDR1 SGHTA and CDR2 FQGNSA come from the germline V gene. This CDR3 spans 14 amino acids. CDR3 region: CASSAQGGNSPLHF. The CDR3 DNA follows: TGTGCCAGCAGCGCCCAGGGAGGTAATTCACCCCTCCACTTT. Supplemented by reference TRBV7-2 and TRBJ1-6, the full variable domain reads GAGVSQSPSNKVTEKGKDVELRCDPISGHTALYWYRQSLGQGLEFLIYFQGNSAPDKSGLPSDRFSAERTGGSVSTLTIQRTQQEDSAVYLCASSAQGGNSPLHFGNGTRLTVT.

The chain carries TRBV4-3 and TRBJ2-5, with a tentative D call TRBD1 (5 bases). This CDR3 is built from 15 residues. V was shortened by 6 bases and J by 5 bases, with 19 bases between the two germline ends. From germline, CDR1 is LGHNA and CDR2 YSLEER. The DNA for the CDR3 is TGCGCCAGCAGTCCAAGAGAAGGGGCGGTGGAGACCCAGTACTTC. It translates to CASSPREGAVETQYF.

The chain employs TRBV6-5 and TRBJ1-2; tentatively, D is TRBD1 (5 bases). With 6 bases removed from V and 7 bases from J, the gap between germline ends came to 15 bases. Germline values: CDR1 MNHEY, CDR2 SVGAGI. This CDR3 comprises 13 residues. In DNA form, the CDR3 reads TGTGCCAGCAGACTCCGGGACCGGCTTGGCTACACCTTC. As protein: CASRLRDRLGYTF.

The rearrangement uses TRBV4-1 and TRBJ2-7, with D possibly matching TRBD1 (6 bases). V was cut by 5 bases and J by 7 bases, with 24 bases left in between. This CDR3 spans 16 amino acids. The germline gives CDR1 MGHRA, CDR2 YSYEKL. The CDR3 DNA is TGCGCCAGCAGCTACACCTACAGGGACCCCCGTTCTGAGCAGTACTTC. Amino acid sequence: CASSYTYRDPRSEQYF.

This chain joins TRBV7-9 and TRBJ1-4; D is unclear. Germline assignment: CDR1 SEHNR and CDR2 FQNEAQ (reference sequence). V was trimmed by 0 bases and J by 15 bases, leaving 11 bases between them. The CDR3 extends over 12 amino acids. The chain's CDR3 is CASSLARERMFF. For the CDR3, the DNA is TGTGCCAGCAGCTTAGCAAGGGAAAGGATGTTTTTT.

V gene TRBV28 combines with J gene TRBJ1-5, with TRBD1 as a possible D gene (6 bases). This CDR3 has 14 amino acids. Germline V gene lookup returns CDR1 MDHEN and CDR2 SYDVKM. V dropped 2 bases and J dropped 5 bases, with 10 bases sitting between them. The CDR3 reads CASSLLTGHQPQHF. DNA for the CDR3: TGTGCCAGCAGTTTACTGACAGGTCATCAGCCCCAGCATTTT.

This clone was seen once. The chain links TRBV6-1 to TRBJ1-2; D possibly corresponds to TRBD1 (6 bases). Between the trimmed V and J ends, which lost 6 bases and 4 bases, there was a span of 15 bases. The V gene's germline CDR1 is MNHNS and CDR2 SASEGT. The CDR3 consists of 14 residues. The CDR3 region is CASSADRPPYGYTF. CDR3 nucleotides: TGTGCCAGCAGCGCTGACAGGCCACCCTATGGCTACACCTTC.

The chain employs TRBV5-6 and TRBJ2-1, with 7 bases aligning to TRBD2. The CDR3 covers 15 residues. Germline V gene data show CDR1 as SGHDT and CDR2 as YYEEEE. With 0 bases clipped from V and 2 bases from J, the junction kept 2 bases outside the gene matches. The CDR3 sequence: CASSLDGRPYNEQFF. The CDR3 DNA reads TGTGCCAGCAGCTTGGACGGGAGGCCCTACAATGAGCAGTTCTTC.

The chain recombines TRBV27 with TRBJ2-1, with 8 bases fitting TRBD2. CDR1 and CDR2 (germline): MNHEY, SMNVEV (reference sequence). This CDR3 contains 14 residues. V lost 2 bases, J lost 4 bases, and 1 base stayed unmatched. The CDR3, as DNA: TGTGCCAGCAGTTTAATAGCGGGATACAATGAGCAGTTCTTC. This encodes CASSLIAGYNEQFF.

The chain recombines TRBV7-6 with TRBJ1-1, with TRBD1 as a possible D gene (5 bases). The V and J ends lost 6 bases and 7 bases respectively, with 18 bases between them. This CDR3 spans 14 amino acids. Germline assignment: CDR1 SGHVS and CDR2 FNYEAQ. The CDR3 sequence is CASRRGLGGGEAFF. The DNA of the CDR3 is TGTGCCAGCAGACGAGGTTTGGGCGGGGGTGAAGCTTTCTTT.

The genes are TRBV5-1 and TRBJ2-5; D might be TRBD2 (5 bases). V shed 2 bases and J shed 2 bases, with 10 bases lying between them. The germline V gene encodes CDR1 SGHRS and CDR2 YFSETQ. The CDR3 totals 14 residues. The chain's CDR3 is CASSFAAEQETQYF. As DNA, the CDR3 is TGCGCCAGCAGCTTCGCAGCGGAGCAAGAGACCCAGTACTTC.

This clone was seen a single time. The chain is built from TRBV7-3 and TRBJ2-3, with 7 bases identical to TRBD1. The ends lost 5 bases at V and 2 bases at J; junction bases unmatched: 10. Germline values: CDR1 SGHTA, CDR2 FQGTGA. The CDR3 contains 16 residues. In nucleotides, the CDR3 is TGTGCCAGCAGCCCGCGGACAGGTTCCGTCACAGATACGCAGTATTTT. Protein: CASSPRTGSVTDTQYF.

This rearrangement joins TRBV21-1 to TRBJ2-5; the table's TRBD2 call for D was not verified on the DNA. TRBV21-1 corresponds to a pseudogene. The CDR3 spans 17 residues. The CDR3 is CASSIPRTSGNQETQYF. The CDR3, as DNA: TGTGCCAGCAGCATACCCCGGACTAGCGGGAACCAAGAGACCCAGTACTTC.

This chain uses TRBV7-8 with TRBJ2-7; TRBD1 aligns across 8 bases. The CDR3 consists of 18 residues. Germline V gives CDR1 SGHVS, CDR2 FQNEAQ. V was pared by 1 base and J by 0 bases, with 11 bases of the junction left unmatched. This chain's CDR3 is CASSLVPQRQGFSYEQYF. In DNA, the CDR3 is TGTGCCAGCAGCTTAGTTCCCCAGCGACAGGGGTTCTCCTACGAGCAGTACTTC.

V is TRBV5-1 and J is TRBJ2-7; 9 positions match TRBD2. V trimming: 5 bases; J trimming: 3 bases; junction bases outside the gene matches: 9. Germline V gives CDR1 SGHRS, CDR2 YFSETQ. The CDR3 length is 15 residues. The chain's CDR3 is CASRLIAGDGYEQYF. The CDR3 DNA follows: TGCGCCAGCAGGCTCATAGCGGGGGATGGCTACGAGCAGTACTTC.

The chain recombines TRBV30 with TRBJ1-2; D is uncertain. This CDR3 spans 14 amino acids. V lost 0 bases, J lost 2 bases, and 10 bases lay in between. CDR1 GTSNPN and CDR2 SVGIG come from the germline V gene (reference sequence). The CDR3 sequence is CAWSVRGWNYGYTF. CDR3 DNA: TGTGCCTGGAGTGTACGAGGTTGGAACTATGGCTACACCTTC.

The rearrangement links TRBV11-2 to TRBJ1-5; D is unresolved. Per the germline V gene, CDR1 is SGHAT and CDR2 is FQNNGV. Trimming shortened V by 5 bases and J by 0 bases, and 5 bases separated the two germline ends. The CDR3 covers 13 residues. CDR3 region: CASSLSSNQPQHF. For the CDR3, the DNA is TGTGCCAGCAGCCTAAGTAGCAATCAGCCCCAGCATTTT.

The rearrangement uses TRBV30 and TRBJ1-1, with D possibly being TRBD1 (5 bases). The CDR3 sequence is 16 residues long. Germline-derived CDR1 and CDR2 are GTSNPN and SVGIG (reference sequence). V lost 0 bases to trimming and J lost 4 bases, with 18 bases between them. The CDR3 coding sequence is TGTGCCTGGAGTGTATGGTCCGCCCGGAGGGGCACTGAAGCTTTCTTT. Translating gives CAWSVWSARRGTEAFF. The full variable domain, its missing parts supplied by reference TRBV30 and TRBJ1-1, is SQTIHQWPATLVQPVGSPLSLECTVEGTSNPNLYWYRQAAGRGLQLLFYSVGIGQISSEVPQNLSASRPQDRQFILSSKKLLLSDSGFYLCAWSVWSARRGTEAFFGQGTRLTVV.

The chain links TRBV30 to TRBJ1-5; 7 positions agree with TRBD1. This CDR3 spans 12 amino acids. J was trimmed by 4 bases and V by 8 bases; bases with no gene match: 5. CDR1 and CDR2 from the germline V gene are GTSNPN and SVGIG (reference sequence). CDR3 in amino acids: CAGGTENQPQHF. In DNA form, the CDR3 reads TGTGCCGGGGGGACAGAAAATCAGCCCCAGCATTTT.

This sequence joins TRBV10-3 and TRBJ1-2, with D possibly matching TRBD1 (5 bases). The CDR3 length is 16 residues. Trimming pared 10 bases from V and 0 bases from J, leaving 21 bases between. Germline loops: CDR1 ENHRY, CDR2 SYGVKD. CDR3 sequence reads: CATRSSTQGANYGYTF. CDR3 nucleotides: TGTGCCACCAGATCTTCGACGCAGGGCGCTAACTATGGCTACACCTTC.

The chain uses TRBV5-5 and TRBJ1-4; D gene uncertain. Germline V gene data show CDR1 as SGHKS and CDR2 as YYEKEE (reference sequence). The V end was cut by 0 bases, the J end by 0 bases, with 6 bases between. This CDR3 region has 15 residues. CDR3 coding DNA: TGTGCCAGCAGCTTGGGGAGTGCAACTAATGAAAAACTGTTTTTT. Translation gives CASSLGSATNEKLFF.

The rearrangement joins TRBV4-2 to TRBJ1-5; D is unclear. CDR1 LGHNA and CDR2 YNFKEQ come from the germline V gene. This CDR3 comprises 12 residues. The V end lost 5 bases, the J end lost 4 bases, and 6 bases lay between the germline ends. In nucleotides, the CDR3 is TGTGCCAGCAGCGAAGGGAATCAGCCCCAGCATTTT. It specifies CASSEGNQPQHF.

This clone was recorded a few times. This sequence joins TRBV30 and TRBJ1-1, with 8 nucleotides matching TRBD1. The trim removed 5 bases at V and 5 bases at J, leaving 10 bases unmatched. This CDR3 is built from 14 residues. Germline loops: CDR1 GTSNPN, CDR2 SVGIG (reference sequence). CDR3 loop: CAWALQGVRTEAFF. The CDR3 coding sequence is TGTGCCTGGGCCCTACAGGGGGTAAGAACTGAAGCTTTCTTT.

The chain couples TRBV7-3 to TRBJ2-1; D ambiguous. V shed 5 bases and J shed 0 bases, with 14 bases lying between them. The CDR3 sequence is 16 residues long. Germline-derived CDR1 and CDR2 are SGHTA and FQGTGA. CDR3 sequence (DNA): TGTGCCAGCAGCCCAGCCCCACGGAGCTCCTACAATGAGCAGTTCTTC. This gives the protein CASSPAPRSSYNEQFF.